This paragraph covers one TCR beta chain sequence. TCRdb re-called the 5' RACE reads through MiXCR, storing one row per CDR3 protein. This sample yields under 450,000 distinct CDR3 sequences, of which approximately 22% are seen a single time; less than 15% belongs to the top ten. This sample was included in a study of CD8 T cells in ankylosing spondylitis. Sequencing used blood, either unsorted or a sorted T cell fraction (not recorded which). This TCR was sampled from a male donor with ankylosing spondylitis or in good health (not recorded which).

Here the CDR3 DNA reads TGTGCCAGCAGCCAATTTTGGACAGGTCCGAACACTGAAGCTTTCTTT. It encodes CASSQFWTGPNTEAFF. The chain combines TRBV3-1 with TRBJ1-1; 7 nucleotides match TRBD1. This CDR3 is built from 16 residues. The germline gives CDR1 LGHDT, CDR2 YNNKEL (reference sequence). Losses at the gene ends were 2 bases for V and 1 base for J; bases not matched to a gene: 7.